These 27 T cell receptor beta chains came from one sample sequenced in a study of blood T cells in healthy people across ages. Next came a second PCR, run for about 7 to 12 cycles, which used a sample-barcoded 5' primer along with a J-beta primer mix. TCRdb re-called the 5' RACE reads with MiXCR, one entry per CDR3 protein. The repertoire consists of 850,000 to 1,300,000 distinct CDR3 sequences, with 45% occurring once and the leading ten covering about 19%. Material: blood. Source of these receptors: a woman aged 55-69 years in good health.

The chain recombines TRBV6-1 with TRBJ2-5; perhaps TRBD2 as D (6 bases). Trimming removed 3 bases at V and 4 bases at J, with 12 bases between. The CDR3 is 14 amino acids. Germline CDR1 and CDR2: MNHNS and SASEGT. The DNA of the CDR3 is TGTGCCAGCAGTGATCGGGGGAGAGGAGAGACCCAGTACTTC. Protein: CASSDRGRGETQYF.

J is TRBJ2-7 and V is TRBV30; 7 bases map to TRBD1. V shed 0 bases and J 12 bases; nucleotides not matched to a gene: 5. The CDR3 loop spans 11 amino acids. Germline-derived CDR1 and CDR2 are GTSNPN and SVGIG (reference sequence). The CDR3 loop reads CAWSVPGTAYF. Written as DNA, the CDR3 is TGTGCCTGGAGTGTACCCGGGACAGCGTACTTC.

This clonotype was counted a few times. This rearrangement joins TRBV7-2 to TRBJ2-7, with D possibly being TRBD2 (5 bases). The germline V gene encodes CDR1 SGHTA and CDR2 FQGNSA. With 5 bases removed from V and 2 bases from J, the gap between germline ends came to 16 bases. This CDR3 has 15 amino acids. CDR3 amino acids: CASSPLDSPAYEQYF. CDR3 DNA sequence: TGTGCCAGCAGCCCTTTGGACTCGCCGGCCTACGAGCAGTACTTC.

This rearrangement joins TRBV20-1 to TRBJ2-3; 9 nucleotides line up with TRBD2. The junction had 11 bases not matched to a gene; V was cut back by 4 bases and J by 6 bases. Germline V CDR1 and CDR2: DFQATT, SNEGSKA (reference sequence). This CDR3 has 15 residues. The CDR3 protein is CSAKGLAGGGDTQYF. The CDR3 coding sequence is TGCAGTGCTAAGGGACTAGCAGGGGGTGGGGATACGCAGTATTTT.

J is TRBJ1-5 and V is TRBV12-3 or TRBV12-4; weak D call: TRBD1 (6 bases). Trimming removed 5 bases at V and 6 bases at J, with 11 bases between. The CDR3 has 13 residues. The CDR3 sequence: CASSGGLSQPQHF. DNA of the CDR3: TGTGCCAGCAGTGGGGGGCTCAGTCAGCCCCAGCATTTT.

This clonotype came up a few times. V gene TRBV7-9 combines with J gene TRBJ2-3; no firm D call. CDR3 length: 14 amino acids. V lost 5 bases to trimming and J lost 0 bases, with 9 bases between them. Germline CDR1 reads SEHNR; CDR2 reads FQNEAQ (reference sequence). CDR3 bases: TGTGCCAGCAGCACAGACACTAGCACAGATACGCAGTATTTT. This gives the protein CASSTDTSTDTQYF.

The gene calls are TRBV7-3 and TRBJ2-1; 10 bases are shared with TRBD1. The CDR3 has 14 amino acids. Germline CDR1 and CDR2: SGHTA and FQGTGA. The J segment lost 7 bases and the V segment lost 5 bases, leaving 5 bases of the junction unmatched. The CDR3 loop reads CASSPWTGGNEQFF. In nucleotides, the CDR3 is TGTGCCAGCAGCCCCTGGACAGGGGGGAATGAGCAGTTCTTC. The whole variable domain, remainder taken from reference TRBV7-3 and TRBJ2-1, is GAGVSQTPSNKVTEKGKYVELRCDPISGHTALYWYRQSLGQGPEFLIYFQGTGAADDSGLPNDRFFAVRPEGSVSTLKIQRTERGDSAVYLCASSPWTGGNEQFFGPGTRLTVL.

V is TRBV28 and J is TRBJ2-7; D is uncertain. CDR1 and CDR2 (germline): MDHEN, SYDVKM. Deletions cut 2 bases from V and 1 base from J, with 18 bases between. This CDR3 is 17 amino acids long. The CDR3 DNA reads as TGTGCCAGCAGTTTACTGCTTCAGTCGGGCAGTTCCTACGAGCAGTACTTC. Amino acids: CASSLLLQSGSSYEQYF.

The chain uses TRBV10-3 and TRBJ2-3; D is unclear. CDR1 is ENHRY, CDR2 SYGVKD, per germline. The CDR3 length is 12 residues. V dropped 7 bases and J dropped 3 bases, with 8 bases sitting between them. CDR3 DNA: TGTGCCATCATGGCTAGTACAGATACGCAGTATTTT. Translated, it gives CAIMASTDTQYF.

This clonotype appeared a few times. The chain employs TRBV29-1 and TRBJ2-3, with TRBD2 as a possible D gene (6 bases). The CDR3 covers 15 residues. V gave up 6 bases and J gave up 0 bases, with 16 bases separating them. Germline loops: CDR1 SQVTM, CDR2 ANQGSEA. In DNA, the CDR3 is TGCAGCGTGTCCAACGGGGGACTGAGCACAGATACGCAGTATTTT. It specifies CSVSNGGLSTDTQYF.

This rearrangement joins TRBV12-3 or TRBV12-4 to TRBJ1-4; D possibly corresponds to TRBD1 (6 bases). The CDR3 spans 15 residues. The V and J ends lost 4 bases and 5 bases respectively, with 14 bases between them. This chain's CDR3 is CASSSDRQVNEKLFF. CDR3 DNA: TGTGCCAGCAGTTCTGACAGGCAGGTGAATGAAAAACTGTTTTTT.

The rearrangement joins TRBV7-9 to TRBJ2-7; no firm D call. Looked up from germline, CDR1 is SEHNR and CDR2 is FQNEAQ (reference sequence). CDR3 length: 12 amino acids. Between the trimmed V and J ends, which lost 8 bases and 2 bases, there was a span of 10 bases. The CDR3 DNA reads TGTGCCAGCCAAAGGGAACCCTACGAGCAGTACTTC. This sequence encodes CASQREPYEQYF.

The rearrangement joins TRBV25-1 to TRBJ2-1; TRBD2 matches 7 bases. The V gene's germline CDR1 is MGHDK and CDR2 SYGVNS. Trimming removed 8 bases from V and 2 bases from J; junction bases left unmatched: 6. The length of the CDR3 is 14 residues. The CDR3 region is CASLSGYAYNEQFF. CDR3 nucleotide sequence: TGTGCCAGCCTTAGCGGGTACGCCTACAATGAGCAGTTCTTC.

The chain uses TRBV25-1 and TRBJ2-7, with no clear D. The CDR3 contains 14 residues. Germline V CDR1 and CDR2: MGHDK, SYGVNS. Trimming removed 5 bases at V and 2 bases at J, with 13 bases between. This CDR3 is CASSPRRIPYEQYF. The CDR3 region has the DNA TGTGCCAGCAGTCCCCGTCGGATACCCTACGAGCAGTACTTC.

J is TRBJ2-3 and V is TRBV15; 8 positions match TRBD2. The CDR3 is made up of 16 amino acids. V dropped 3 bases and J dropped 4; count of bases not matched to a gene: 9. The V gene's germline CDR1 is LNHNV and CDR2 YYDKDF (reference sequence). The CDR3 here is CATSRKGLVNADTQYF. In DNA, the CDR3 is TGTGCCACCAGCAGGAAGGGACTAGTAAACGCAGATACGCAGTATTTT. Full variable domain (outside the CDR3, taken from reference TRBV15 and TRBJ2-3): DAMVIQNPRYQVTQFGKPVTLSCSQTLNHNVMYWYQQKSSQAPKLLFHYYDKDFNNEADTPDNFQSRRPNTSFCFLDIRSPGLGDTAMYLCATSRKGLVNADTQYFGPGTRLTVL.

This clonotype came up a few times. The chain joins TRBV4-1 to TRBJ1-5, with D unresolved. From germline, CDR1 is MGHRA and CDR2 YSYEKL. CDR3 size: 14 residues. Trimming removed 0 bases from V and 3 bases from J, with 6 bases in between. In DNA, the CDR3 is TGCGCCAGCAGCCAAGAAACAGTCAATCAGCCCCAGCATTTT. Translated: CASSQETVNQPQHF.

This clonotype was detected ten times or more. V is TRBV29-1 and J is TRBJ2-1; D possibly matches TRBD1 or TRBD2 (6 bases each). The V and J ends lost 7 bases and 8 bases respectively, with 21 bases between them. CDR3 length equals 14 residues. The germline CDR1 and CDR2 sequences are SQVTM and ANQGSEA. CDR3 sequence: CSARGGLVRDEQFF. The CDR3 region has the DNA TGCAGCGCACGAGGGGGACTCGTCCGGGATGAGCAGTTCTTC.

Note on this clonotype: The junction does not match germline at one end; this may be a read error. The V gene is TRBV12-3 or TRBV12-4, the J gene TRBJ2-7, with D perhaps being TRBD1 or TRBD2 (5 bases each). The length of the CDR3 is 16 residues. The CDR3 sequence: CASSLWIGAGPETQHF. The CDR3 DNA follows: TGTGCCAGCAGTTTATGGATCGGGGCGGGTCCAGAGACCCAGCACTTC.

The chain links TRBV7-8 to TRBJ2-1, with 11 bases lining up with TRBD2. V shed 2 bases and J 0 bases; nucleotides not matched to a gene: 6. CDR1 and CDR2 from the germline V gene are SGHVS and FQNEAQ. The CDR3 spans 18 residues. CDR3 amino acids: CASSLRTSGPSSYNEQFF. In DNA, the CDR3 is TGTGCCAGCAGCTTAAGGACTAGCGGGCCCAGCTCCTACAATGAGCAGTTCTTC.

This clonotype was seen only a few times. The V gene is TRBV5-1, the J gene TRBJ1-1, with D tentatively TRBD1 (5 bases). CDR1 and CDR2 from the germline V gene are SGHRS and YFSETQ. The CDR3 sequence is 13 residues long. V dropped 3 bases and J dropped 4 bases, with 10 bases sitting between them. CDR3 amino acids: CASSWKGATEAFF. The CDR3 DNA is TGCGCCAGCAGCTGGAAAGGGGCCACTGAAGCTTTCTTT.

The chain is built from TRBV7-2 and TRBJ2-3, with 7 bases aligning to TRBD2. The ends lost 1 base at V and 9 bases at J; junction bases unmatched: 13. In germline, CDR1 is SGHTA, CDR2 FQGNSA. CDR3 length: 16 residues. CDR3 loop: CASSLGGTRAGYTQYF. CDR3 sequence (DNA): TGTGCCAGCAGCTTAGGTGGCACGAGAGCGGGATACACGCAGTATTTT.

This clonotype was observed a handful of times. The chain carries TRBV6-5 and TRBJ2-7; a weak D match, TRBD2 (6 bases). Trimming took off 2 bases at V and 1 base at J, with 15 bases between the two ends. This CDR3 is 16 amino acids long. The germline V gene has CDR1 MNHEY and CDR2 SVGAGI. The CDR3 region has the DNA TGTGCCAGCAGTTACGATCGGTCAGGGAGGTCCTACGAGCAGTACTTC. This translates into CASSYDRSGRSYEQYF.

This clonotype was seen only a few times. This sequence joins TRBV5-1 and TRBJ2-5; D may match TRBD1 or TRBD2 (5 bases each). Per the germline V gene, CDR1 is SGHRS and CDR2 is YFSETQ. CDR3 size: 14 residues. Trimming removed 2 bases from V and 3 bases from J, with 11 bases in between. CDR3 in amino acids: CASSFGGGEETQYF. Written as DNA, the CDR3 is TGCGCCAGCAGCTTTGGGGGTGGCGAAGAGACCCAGTACTTC.

The V and J genes are TRBV6-4 and TRBJ2-5, with 10 nucleotides matching TRBD2. The CDR3 sequence is 15 residues long. V dropped 6 bases and J dropped 1; count of bases not matched to a gene: 5. Looked up from germline, CDR1 is MRHNA and CDR2 is SNTAGT. The CDR3: CASSLLAGLQETQYF. The CDR3 coding sequence is TGTGCCAGCAGCCTACTAGCGGGGCTCCAAGAGACCCAGTACTTC.

The chain recombines TRBV3-1 with TRBJ1-5, with D hard to call. The CDR3 contains 15 residues. Per germline, CDR1 LGHDT and CDR2 YNNKEL (reference sequence). The V gene lost 0 bases and the J gene lost 8 bases, with 14 bases spanning the gap. DNA for the CDR3: TGTGCCAGCAGCCAAGAGGGTCAGACCTCAGAGCCCCAGCATTTT. Translation gives CASSQEGQTSEPQHF.

For the CDR3, the DNA is TGTGCCACCAGTGATATTGATGAACATGAGCAGTTCTTC. The encoded protein is CATSDIDEHEQFF. V gene TRBV24-1 combines with J gene TRBJ2-1; D is ambiguous. The CDR3 extends over 13 amino acids. Trimming stripped 3 bases from V and 8 bases from J, with 10 bases between. Germline V gives CDR1 KGHDR, CDR2 SFDVKD.

This clonotype was observed a handful of times. The chain recombines TRBV6-1 with TRBJ2-3; a weak D match, TRBD2 (5 bases). There are 19 residues in the CDR3. The V and J ends lost 6 bases and 0 bases respectively, with 25 bases between them. Germline lookup yields CDR1 MNHNS and CDR2 SASEGT. Written as DNA, the CDR3 is TGTGCCAGCAGCCATAGCGTCCCAAAGTGGGGAACTAGCACAGATACGCAGTATTTT. Translating it yields CASSHSVPKWGTSTDTQYF.